Sequencing of this TCR beta chain was carried out in a study of blood T cell repertoires in COVID-19. About the research overall: Collection of acute and convalescent COVID-19 samples took place in the United States, Italy and Spain.

Measured with immunoSEQ multiplex PCR; TCRdb has only the in-frame clones, and not every one. The data hold about 18,000 clones, with around nine tenths observed a single time. The ends were cut back, 4 bases at V and 9 bases at J, with 22 bases in the middle. Germline CDR1 is MNHNS and CDR2 is SASEGT. The CDR3 spans 16 residues. V is TRBV6-1 and J is TRBJ2-1, with D possibly TRBD2 on 6 matching bases. Material for sequencing was peripheral blood. This clonotype was obtained from a human donor in a cohort sampled during active COVID-19. In DNA, the CDR3 is TGTGCCAGCAGTGCCGCCGGGCGGGCGCGGGGTCGTGAGCAGTTCTTC. Protein: CASSAAGRARGREQFF.